A single sample gave rise to the 10 T cell receptor beta chains below, sequenced in a study of blood T cell repertoires in COVID-19. Assay used: immunoSEQ multiplex PCR; TCRdb lists only in-frame clones, some missing. The sample lists some 250,000 clones, more than 75% occurring once. The material sequenced was peripheral blood. The receptors come from a woman aged 35 to 49 who had recovered from COVID-19.

The V call is TRBV5-1, the J call TRBJ2-1; 9 positions match TRBD1. J gave up 4 bases and V 6 bases, and 2 bases lay outside the gene matches. Looked up from germline, CDR1 is SGHRS and CDR2 is YFSETQ. This CDR3 contains 13 residues. The CDR3 coding sequence is TGCGCCAGCACCGGACAGGGGTACAATGAGCAGTTCTTC. Translated: CASTGQGYNEQFF.

This sequence joins TRBV30 and TRBJ1-5; a weak D match, TRBD1 (6 bases). Trimming took 4 bases from V and 7 from J, leaving 17 bases between them. Germline V gene data show CDR1 as GTSNPN and CDR2 as SVGIG (reference sequence). CDR3 length: 14 amino acids. CDR3 bases: TGTGCCTGGACAGGGGAGTTGGGACGACAGCCCCAGCATTTT. Its protein is CAWTGELGRQPQHF.

The CDR3 nucleotides read TGTGCCAGCTCCCGACTAGCGGGAGGGCCCGTCGATGAGCAGTTCTTC. Residues: CASSRLAGGPVDEQFF. The chain is built from TRBV7-9 and TRBJ2-1; 14 nucleotides agree with TRBD2. Germline CDR1 is SEHNR and CDR2 is FQNEAQ (reference sequence). J gave up 8 bases and V 8 bases, and 11 bases lay outside the gene matches. This CDR3 has 16 residues.

The chain's CDR3 is CASTVQGGQPQHF. CDR3 bases: TGTGCCAGTACTGTTCAGGGAGGTCAGCCCCAGCATTTT. The chain couples TRBV19 to TRBJ1-5; D may be TRBD1 (5 bases). The germline gives CDR1 LNHDA, CDR2 SQIVND (reference sequence). The V end was cut by 7 bases, the J end by 6 bases, with 13 bases between. The CDR3 is made up of 13 amino acids.

The genes are TRBV19 and TRBJ1-5; D is perhaps TRBD1 (5 bases). The V end was cut by 3 bases, the J end by 11 bases, with 17 bases between. The CDR3 covers 14 residues. Per the germline V gene, CDR1 is LNHDA and CDR2 is SQIVND (reference sequence). The CDR3 DNA reads TGTGCCAGTAGTATGCCCGGGACTTTCATGGCCCAGCATTTT. This encodes CASSMPGTFMAQHF. Combining the CDR3 with reference TRBV19 and TRBJ1-5 gives the whole variable domain DGGITQSPKYLFRKEGQNVTLSCEQNLNHDAMYWYRQDPGQGLRLIYYSQIVNDFQKGDIAEGYSVSREKKESFPLTVTSAQKNPTAFYLCASSMPGTFMAQHFGDGTRLSIL.

The genes are TRBV2 and TRBJ2-7; 7 bases line up with TRBD2. The V gene end was trimmed by 3 bases and the J gene end by 2 bases; junction bases not matched to a gene: 7. Germline V gene lookup returns CDR1 SNHLY and CDR2 FYNNEI. There are 15 residues in the CDR3. As DNA, the CDR3 is TGTGCCAGCAGTGACCTGGGCGGGAGTGCCTACGAGCAGTACTTC. The encoded protein is CASSDLGGSAYEQYF.

The rearrangement links TRBV7-2 to TRBJ2-3; TRBD1 aligns across 10 bases. J lost 3 bases, V lost 6 bases, and 12 bases had no gene match. CDR3 length: 17 residues. CDR1 and CDR2 (germline): SGHTA, FQGNSA. CDR3 sequence reads: CASSSPRQGAWTDTQYF. The DNA of the CDR3 is TGTGCCAGCAGTTCCCCCCGACAGGGGGCTTGGACAGATACGCAGTATTTT.

Here the CDR3 DNA reads TGCGCCAGCAGCCCCGGGGACATCAATCAGCCCCAGCATTTT. Protein product: CASSPGDINQPQHF. The V and J genes are TRBV5-1 and TRBJ1-5; a weak D match, TRBD1 (6 bases). V lost 4 bases to trimming and J lost 3 bases, with 11 bases between them. CDR1 is SGHRS and CDR2 is YFSETQ in the germline V gene. The CDR3 loop spans 14 amino acids.

CDR3 loop: CASTPRGGRGYEQYF. CDR3 bases: TGTGCCAGCACCCCACGAGGCGGGAGGGGGTACGAGCAGTACTTC. The gene calls are TRBV6-5 and TRBJ2-7; 9 bases agree with TRBD2. Trimming took 7 bases from V and 4 from J; bases not matched to a gene: 11. Germline lookup yields CDR1 MNHEY and CDR2 SVGAGI. The CDR3 spans 15 residues.

This rearrangement joins TRBV10-3 to TRBJ2-1; D possibly corresponds to TRBD1 (6 bases). The CDR3 consists of 13 residues. With 10 bases removed from V and 3 bases from J, the gap between germline ends came to 13 bases. CDR1 ENHRY and CDR2 SYGVKD come from the germline V gene. The CDR3 spells CAKNKGDYNEQFF. The CDR3 DNA sequence: TGTGCCAAAAACAAGGGGGACTACAATGAGCAGTTCTTC.